This record covers a single TCR beta chain. Its specificity is not known. This sample is part of a study of T cell responses to AZD1222 COVID-19 vaccine. CDR3 length: 12 amino acids. V was cut by 3 bases and J by 7 bases, with 6 bases left in between. TCRdb's table, derived via immunoSEQ multiplex PCR, lists solely in-frame clones and lacks some. The table shows 93,000 or so clones, with roughly 87% occurring only once. Whole-study findings and limits: Donors in the cohort were predominantly white British and more often female, and clonal diversity was possibly underestimated. Nearly half of the spike-specific TCRs reportedly recognize variant regions that carry no mutations. Among vaccine-associated CD4 TCRs, coverage spanned spike, with dominance at 160-218 and 743-854. AZD1222 recipients seropositive at baseline numbered only six.

V and J are TRBV12-3 or TRBV12-4 and TRBJ1-4; D uncertain. This receptor was identified in an adult in good health. Sequenced material: peripheral blood, taken on day 0 of AZD1222 vaccination. CDR3: CASSLSPEKLFF. The CDR3 region has the DNA TGTGCCAGCAGTTTGTCCCCTGAAAAACTGTTTTTT.